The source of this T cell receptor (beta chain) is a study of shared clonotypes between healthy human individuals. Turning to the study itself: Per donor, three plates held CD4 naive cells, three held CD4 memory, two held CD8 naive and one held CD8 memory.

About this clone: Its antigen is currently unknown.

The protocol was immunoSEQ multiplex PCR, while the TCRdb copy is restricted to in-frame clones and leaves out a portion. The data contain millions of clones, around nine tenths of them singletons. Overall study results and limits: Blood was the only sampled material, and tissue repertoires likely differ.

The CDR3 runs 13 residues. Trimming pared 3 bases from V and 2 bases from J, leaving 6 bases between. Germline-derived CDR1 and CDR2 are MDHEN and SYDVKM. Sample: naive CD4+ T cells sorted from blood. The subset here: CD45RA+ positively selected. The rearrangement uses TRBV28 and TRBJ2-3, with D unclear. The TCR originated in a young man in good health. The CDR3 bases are TGTGCCAGCAGTTTTCGTAACACAGATACGCAGTATTTT. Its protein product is CASSFRNTDTQYF.